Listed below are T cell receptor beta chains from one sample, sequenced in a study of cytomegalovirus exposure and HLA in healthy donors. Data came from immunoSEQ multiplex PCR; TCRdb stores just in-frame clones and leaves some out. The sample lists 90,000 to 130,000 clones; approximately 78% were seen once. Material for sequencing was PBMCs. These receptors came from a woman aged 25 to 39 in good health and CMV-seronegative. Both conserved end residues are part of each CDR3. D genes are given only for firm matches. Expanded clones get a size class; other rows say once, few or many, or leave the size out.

TGTGCCACCTACCAAGCGGGAGTCGCAGATACGCAGTATTTT	CATYQAGVADTQYF	-	TRBV13	TRBJ2-3	TRBD2
TGTGCCAGCAGGCAGAATGAAAAACTGTTTTTT	CASRQNEKLFF	-	TRBV6-1	TRBJ1-4	-
TGCGCAGCAGGTAGGGTGGGGAGTAATCAGCCCCAGCATTTT	CAAGRVGSNQPQHF	-	TRBV21-1	TRBJ1-5	-
TGTGCCAGCAGCGAGCAACAGGGAATGAACACTGAAGCTTTCTTT	CASSEQQGMNTEAFF	once	TRBV5-4	TRBJ1-1	-
TGCAGCGTTCCCATGAACACTGAAGCTTTCTTT	CSVPMNTEAFF	once	TRBV29-1	TRBJ1-1	-
TGTGCCAGCAGGGCCGGGCCTGGAGGCAATGAGCAGTTCTTC	CASRAGPGGNEQFF	-	TRBV28	TRBJ2-1	-
TGTGCCAGCAGCTCCCGCCGGACAGGGTCTGGCGAGCAGTACTTC	CASSSRRTGSGEQYF	-	TRBV6-5	TRBJ2-7	TRBD1
TGTGCCAGCAGCATTACCGCGACTGTTCAGCCCCAGCATTTT	CASSITATVQPQHF	-	TRBV6-6	TRBJ1-5	-
TGTGCCAGCAGTGAAGCTCGCCTCGGGGGTGAAAAACTGTTTTTT	CASSEARLGGEKLFF	-	TRBV2	TRBJ1-4	-
TGCGCCAGCAGCTCAGAGCGGGAGCGTCGGGATGAGCAGTTCTTC	CASSSERERRDEQFF	-	TRBV5-1	TRBJ2-1	TRBD2
TGTGCCAGCAGCAAAGTTGACGGGAGCGTAGAATTTGACGAGCAGTACTTC	CASSKVDGSVEFDEQYF	-	TRBV21-1	TRBJ2-7	-
TGTGCCAGCAGCCCATGGGGGGGCCAATCCAATCAGCCCCAGCATTTT	CASSPWGGQSNQPQHF	-	TRBV7-2	TRBJ1-5	-
TGTGCCAGCAGTTACTCAAGCGGGAGTGGAAATGAGCAGTTCTTC	CASSYSSGSGNEQFF	-	TRBV6-6	TRBJ2-1	TRBD2
TGTGCCAGCAGCCCAATGCCGCCCAGAGAGACCCAGTACTTC	CASSPMPPRETQYF	-	TRBV7-6	TRBJ2-5	-
TGTGCCAGCAGTGAAGCCGGGACAGTGGATGAAGCTTTCTTT	CASSEAGTVDEAFF	-	TRBV6-1	TRBJ1-1	TRBD1
TGCGCCAGCAGGGAGGGACGGCAAGAGACCCAGTACTTC	CASREGRQETQYF	once	TRBV5-1	TRBJ2-5	-
TGTGCCAGCAGCTTAGGCGGACAAGCCTACGAGCAGTACTTC	CASSLGGQAYEQYF	-	TRBV11-2	TRBJ2-7	-
TGCAGCGTTGTGGGCCAGCAAGAGACCCAGTACTTC	CSVVGQQETQYF	few	TRBV29-1	TRBJ2-5	-
TGTGCCAGCAGTTCGGGACAGGGGAGTCAGCCCCAGCATTTT	CASSSGQGSQPQHF	-	TRBV28	TRBJ1-5	TRBD1
TGTGCCACAGACAGGGCTGGTGGCTACACCTTC	CATDRAGGYTF	-	TRBV30	TRBJ1-2	TRBD1
TGTGCCAGCGGTCACAGGGGATTCGTATACGAGCAGTACTTC	CASGHRGFVYEQYF	few	TRBV6-5	TRBJ2-7	TRBD1
TGTGCCAGCAGCTTACCCCGGGACTTCCCCTCCTACGAGCAGTACTTC	CASSLPRDFPSYEQYF	-	TRBV7-9	TRBJ2-7	-
TGTGCCAGCCGCTCGAGCCGAAGCTCCTACGAGCAGTACTTC	CASRSSRSSYEQYF	few	TRBV6-5	TRBJ2-7	-
TGCGCCAGCAAAAAGTACAGGGGGCAAGAGACCCAGTACTTC	CASKKYRGQETQYF	once	TRBV23-1	TRBJ2-5	TRBD1
TGCAGCGGGGGACTGAATCCGAACACTGAAGCTTTCTTT	CSGGLNPNTEAFF	-	TRBV29-1	TRBJ1-1	-
TGTGCCAGCAACCTGTGGACTAGCGGCTACAATGAGCAGTTCTTC	CASNLWTSGYNEQFF	-	TRBV2	TRBJ2-1	TRBD2
TGTGCCAGCAGACTATTGAGCGGCGGGGGCAACTATGGCTACACCTTC	CASRLLSGGGNYGYTF	-	TRBV11-2	TRBJ1-2	-
TGTGCCAGCAGTTTAATCGGGACAGCTCCATACAATGAGCAGTTCTTC	CASSLIGTAPYNEQFF	-	TRBV6-5	TRBJ2-1	TRBD1
TGTGCCAGCAGCGCACGACTAGCGGGGGGGGGTGAGCAGTTCTTC	CASSARLAGGGEQFF	-	TRBV9	TRBJ2-1	TRBD2
TGTGCCAGCAGCTTGACATGGGGACAGGGGTCTTCACCCCTCCACTTT	CASSLTWGQGSSPLHF	-	TRBV11-2	TRBJ1-6	TRBD1
TGTGCTAGCAGCTTAGCCCCCGGGGATACGCAGTATTTT	CASSLAPGDTQYF	-	TRBV7-7	TRBJ2-3	-
TGTGCCAGCAGGGGGGACAGTTCCTACAATGAGCAGTTCTTC	CASRGDSSYNEQFF	-	TRBV2	TRBJ2-1	TRBD1
TGTGCCAGTGTGACAGGGGGCAAACCAGAGACCCAGTACTTC	CASVTGGKPETQYF	-	TRBV28	TRBJ2-5	TRBD1
TGTGCCAGCAGAGGGACAGTCGAAGCTTTCTTT	CASRGTVEAFF	-	TRBV27	TRBJ1-1	TRBD1
TGTGCCAGCAGGGAGGGTCATGCGGGGGGGCCGTTGGCAGATACGCAGTATTTT	CASREGHAGGPLADTQYF	-	TRBV2	TRBJ2-3	TRBD2
TGTGCCACCAGCAGAGATCTAAAGGGGTCCCAGCATTTT	CATSRDLKGSQHF	once	TRBV15	TRBJ1-5	-
TGTGCCAGCAGTTACACCGGGACAGCCTTCTACGAGCAGTACTTC	CASSYTGTAFYEQYF	-	TRBV7-9	TRBJ2-7	TRBD1
TGTGCCAGCACCTCCCGGGGTGACATCTACAATGAGCAGTTCTTC	CASTSRGDIYNEQFF	-	TRBV7-8	TRBJ2-1	-
TGTGCCAGCAGCCGGGGAGACTATGGCTACACCTTC	CASSRGDYGYTF	-	TRBV28	TRBJ1-2	-
TGTGCCAGCAGTTTCCTGTCCCTGGAGAAGGGGGGGCCAGATTACGAGCAGTACTTC	CASSFLSLEKGGPDYEQYF	-	TRBV28	TRBJ2-7	-